This T cell receptor beta chain was profiled in a study of cytomegalovirus exposure and HLA in healthy donors (TCRdb year 2017). Background for the entire study: According to an earlier analysis of 587 of the donors, some 170 million T cells yielded roughly 100 million unique TCR beta sequences and about 280 Gb of sequence data. All discovery cohort repertoires had been generated on a single sequencing platform. In addition to the first cohort of 650 to 800 subjects, a separate validation cohort of about 120 different subjects was used. An early release covering some 640 HLA-typed donors comprised around 300 gigabases of sequencing data and around 85 million unique TCR sequences. The aim of the study was to test whether cataloging public T cell receptors could identify signatures of past pathogen exposure. In a later genetic analysis, genome-wide SNP genotypes for about three fifths of the roughly 670 donors were used, and that subset was treated as a discovery cohort. An earlier analysis of approximately 630 of the donors applied high-throughput TCR beta sequencing to assess whether each TCR beta V gene segment acted as functional or pseudogenic. The study used immunosequencing to profile the T cell repertoires of about 670 subjects and linked those repertoires to cytomegalovirus serostatus. The number of donors typed differed by locus, with 629-630 for A, B, C, DRB1 and DQB1, 522 for DQA1, about 610 for DPA1, and 472 for DPB1. In a later analysis, previously published TCR beta repertoires from 600 to 850 donors were re-analyzed and high-resolution HLA genotyping was added so that TCR occurrence patterns could be studied. HLA typing included class I and class II loci at four-digit resolution. Among approximately 370 genotyped donors of the cohort, an average of around 250,000 unique TCR beta nucleotide sequences was sequenced per donor, of which 15% to 20% were non-productive. The later analysis used no new phenotypic data to find candidate immune exposures, relying instead on TCR beta sequences and their occurrence across donors. Several DR-DQ haplotypes were treated as single units for association and clustering because of strong linkage in the cohort. Among the roughly 400 genotyped donors, more than 70% belonged to the genetic ancestry cluster associated with self-reported Caucasian donors. The study combined high-throughput TCR immunosequencing, statistical association of individual TCRs with disease status, and machine learning to predict cytomegalovirus infection status. Alongside the repertoire data, information on donor age, sex, ethnicity and CMV serostatus was compiled.

The CDR3 contains 19 residues, cysteine and phenylalanine counted. Only CDR3 DNA is held: 57 bases, read in frame from base 1. V lost 5 bases and J lost 4 bases, and the count of bases not matched to a germline gene is 17. Looking up the germline V gene yields CDR1 SGHVS and CDR2 FQNEAQ. The investigation overall reported the following: A later genetic analysis reported fewer N-insertions in productive TCRs among donors in an Asian-associated ancestry cluster than the roughly 640-donor mean. A cluster of highly shared sequence variants was judged likely to represent a technical artifact of the sequencing pipeline. In a later analysis, most CMV-associated TCR beta chains were found to appear HLA-restricted, with HLA associations seemingly driven largely by CMV exposure. At a false discovery rate of 0.05, a later analysis linked 15,000 to 20,000 TCR beta sequences to specific HLA alleles. Approximately 16 rarely observed V segments, including chromosome 9 orphons, were excluded from the earlier analysis of several hundred of the donors because counts were too low. Correlated functional status among segregating V segments might be attributable to linkage disequilibrium, but an unknown experimental factor could not be ruled out. The classifier was reported to diagnose cytomegalovirus status with high specificity and sensitivity in both the original cohort and the validation cohort. A few of the identified cytomegalovirus-associated TCR beta chains were confirmed in vitro to be specific for cytomegalovirus antigens. A later analysis found that TCR association rates varied across HLA loci, with DRB1 alleles showing the most associated TCRs and HLA-C alleles the fewest. Assigning TCR associations to individual alleles was difficult when HLA alleles, especially DR and DQ, strongly co-occurred. A later analysis reported that several top co-occurrence clusters appeared linked to parvovirus B19, influenza, CMV and Epstein-Barr virus. Because some donors lacked HLA typing at each locus, the association tests relied only on the typed subset. The only immune exposure information available for the cohort was CMV serostatus. It was suggested by the authors that the approach could potentially be generalized to other disease states and immunological phenotypes. Only TCR beta chains were sequenced in this cohort, and the absence of alpha or paired-chain data limited detectable features. Most TCR sequences were observed very rarely across donors, whereas some public TCRs were present in many individuals. The presence/absence analyses assumed that sequencing depth was roughly uniform across donors, and that assumption may not be true. The study listed 150 to 200 TCR beta chains as associated with cytomegalovirus. A further reported finding was that TCR beta sequences accurately predicted the HLA-A and HLA-B alleles for most subjects in the first cohort. Some IMGT-functional V segments, including TRBV6-2 and TRBV6-3, could not be told apart with the 87-base-pair reads, so those segments were excluded. In an earlier analysis of roughly 560 of the donors, most TCR beta V segments were observed in productive rearrangements about 87% or about 30% of the time, broadly matching IMGT annotations. An association between a missense DCLRE1C variant and V-gene and J-gene trimming of TCR beta chains was found in a later genetic analysis and replicated in an independent cohort. In a later analysis, HLA-associated TCR beta chains were found to be more clonally expanded and to have lower generation probabilities than equally common non-associated chains.

In total, 630 or so healthy bone marrow donors made up the cohort. All cohort members were sampled while nominally healthy, although unrecorded immune exposures were likely present. The donor was CMV seronegative and was included in the group of 352 seronegative cohort members. Each donor provided a peripheral blood sample, and peripheral blood mononuclear cells were used for TCR beta sequencing. Genomic DNA was extracted from the blood cell samples with the Qiagen DNeasy Blood Extraction Kit. This clone was seen just once. There is no known antigen for this receptor. Qualities for individual bases were not recorded, and no much larger clone is one base off. Library preparation used the immunoSEQ multiplex PCR assay. For the multiplex PCR, a mixture combining 60 forward primers for TCR Vbeta segments and 13 reverse primers for TCR Jbeta segments was used. Amplification of the CDR3 region of rearranged TCR beta genes was performed with a multiplex PCR assay on genomic DNA. On the Illumina HiSeq System, the amplified TCR beta libraries were sequenced as 87-base-pair reads. The source study handled its data this way. In a later analysis, around 80 million unique TCR beta chains were counted across the roughly 670 repertoires, and approximately 11 million of these chains were shared by at least two donors. To remove PCR and sequencing errors, raw reads were error-corrected and collapsed into unique sequences using a nearest-neighbor algorithm that merged closely related sequences. To assign V, D and J gene segments, CDR3 sequences were aligned to IMGT reference sequences. Each retained sequence needed at least a six-nucleotide match to both a V gene segment and a J gene segment. Rearrangements were classified as productive when the CDR3 lacked stop codons and remained in frame with V and J, and all other rearrangements were classified as non-productive. CDR3 was defined by IMGT convention, running from the second conserved V-encoded cysteine to the conserved J-encoded phenylalanine. Sequences without an unambiguous match to a single V gene segment were excluded from the earlier analysis of a few hundred of the donors. In an earlier analysis of about 590 of the donors, a V segment was called functional when productive rearrangements were above 56.7%, and segregating when the standard deviation between donors exceeded 5%. A statistical classification framework was developed to diagnose cytomegalovirus status using the catalog of TCR beta chain sequences. V and J gene assignment, in a later analysis, came from comparing TCR nucleotide sequences with IMGT/GENE-DB human TR gene sequences. Using the TCRdist pipeline, a later analysis assigned CDR3 sequences along with most-parsimonious VDJ recombination scenarios. A later analysis defined each TCR beta chain by its CDR3 amino acid sequence plus V-gene family, and excluded reads lacking a unique V-gene family. A later analysis removed nearly 600 highly shared, low-generation-probability nucleotide sequences to deal with suspected cross-contamination and a sequencing artifact. In a later analysis, a clonal expansion index for each public chain was calculated from normalized within-repertoire ranks of inferred template counts. In a later analysis, generation probabilities were computed using a VDJ recombination model fitted to out-of-frame rearrangements, and the results were checked against IGoR. In a later analysis, hypergeometric tests were used to score TCR-TCR, TCR-HLA and TCR-CMV co-occurrence, with a repertoire-size bias correction applied to TCR pairs. To estimate false discovery rates, a later analysis permuted the HLA or CMV assignments 20 times. A later analysis grouped co-occurring TCRs with DBSCAN, adding TCRdist sequence similarity when clustering within HLA-allele-positive subsets. For co-occurrence clustering, repertoires with fewer than 30,000 or more than 120,000 public chains were excluded, along with five repertoires with anomalous nucleotide sharing. TCRdb re-hosts the immuneACCESS table, in-frame sequences only. Its copies lack some clones; in the studies checked, an unresolved V gene accounts for under half of them, and the cause for the rest is not known. The D gene and trimming were derived from the DNA, and the V and J assignments and clone size from that table. Counted in this sample were about 190,000 clones; roughly 85% of them appeared once. The top ten clones comprise 1% of the sample.

Sequenced input: PBMCs. The receptor was derived from a boy aged 2 to 10 in good health and CMV-seronegative. The rearrangement joined TRBV7-8 to TRBJ1-5; 10 central nucleotides agree with TRBD1. The CDR3 in this case is CASSLLTGGLGQGNQPQHF. In nucleotide form, the sequence is TGTGCCAGCAGCCTTTTGACAGGGGGCTTAGGGCAGGGGAATCAGCCCCAGCATTTT.